Following are 7 T cell receptor beta chains from one sample sequenced in a study of Ad26.COV2.S vaccination and SARS-CoV-2 variants. Treatment defined: some 20 received Ad26.COV2.S at low or high dose, single or two shots; about five received placebo; per-sample allocation not given. Sampling happened 63 days after the first vaccine or placebo injection. Method: immunoSEQ multiplex PCR; TCRdb's copy keeps in-frame clones and lacks some. This repertoire shows roughly 300,000 clones, less than 90% found once; its top ten account for approximately 11%. The material sequenced was peripheral blood, taken in a trial of Ad26.COV2.S vaccine versus placebo. The receptors stem from a person between 18 and 65 years old who received the Ad26.COV2.S COVID-19 vaccine or a placebo.

Written as DNA, the CDR3 is TGCGCCAGCAAAGAGAGCTACGAGCAGTACTTC. This codes for CASKESYEQYF. The chain employs TRBV5-1 and TRBJ2-7; D gene uncertain. The CDR3 runs 11 residues. The V gene lost 6 bases and the J gene lost 3 bases, with 7 bases spanning the gap. Germline-derived CDR1 and CDR2 are SGHRS and YFSETQ.

The chain recombines TRBV5-1 with TRBJ1-2; the match to TRBD1 covers 7 bases. This CDR3 contains 15 residues. The ends lost 5 bases at V and 1 base at J; junction bases unmatched: 8. Germline CDR1 and CDR2: SGHRS and YFSETQ. The CDR3 loop reads CASSRDSAVNYGYTF. The DNA for the CDR3 is TGCGCCAGCAGTCGGGACAGCGCTGTTAACTATGGCTACACCTTC.

This clone was observed a few times. V is TRBV7-8 and J is TRBJ2-7, with a weak D call TRBD2 (5 bases). The CDR3 has 15 residues. Germline V gives CDR1 SGHVS, CDR2 FQNEAQ. Deletions cut 1 base from V and 2 bases from J, with 12 bases between. The CDR3 is CASSLVRVGAYEQYF. CDR3 nucleotides: TGTGCCAGCAGCTTAGTGAGGGTTGGAGCCTACGAGCAGTACTTC.

The J gene is TRBJ1-2, the V gene TRBV4-2; D is ambiguous. The V gene lost 4 bases and the J gene lost 7 bases, with 19 bases spanning the gap. CDR1 and CDR2 (germline): LGHNA, YNFKEQ. The CDR3 is 15 amino acids. The CDR3 region is CASSPRGPSGSGYTF. The CDR3 nucleotides are TGTGCCAGCAGCCCCCGTGGCCCAAGTGGGTCTGGCTACACCTTC.

This chain connects TRBV7-2 to TRBJ2-1; the D is unclear. The CDR3 totals 12 residues. Germline CDR1 SGHTA, CDR2 FQGNSA. V lost 2 bases and J 9 bases, leaving 8 bases between the germline ends. The DNA for the CDR3 is TGTGCCAGCAGCTTACTGGGATTTGAGCAGTTCTTC. Translating gives CASSLLGFEQFF.

The chain uses TRBV3-1 (or the pseudogene TRBV3-2) and TRBJ2-3, with D unclear. V was pared by 1 base and J by 8 bases, with 10 bases between. The CDR3 has 13 amino acids. CDR1 and CDR2 (germline): LGHDT, YNNKEL (reference sequence). The DNA of the CDR3 is TGTGCCAGCAGCCAAGTTAGTCCGGGTACGCAGTATTTT. Amino acids: CASSQVSPGTQYF.

The chain couples TRBV7-9 to TRBJ1-1, with 7 nucleotides matching TRBD1. This CDR3 contains 14 residues. The germline V gene encodes CDR1 SEHNR and CDR2 FQNEAQ (reference sequence). Trimming removed 1 base from V and 6 bases from J; junction bases left unmatched: 5. The DNA of the CDR3 is TGTGCCAGCAGCTTAGAGGGGGGGACAGCTGAAGCTTTCTTT. This translates into CASSLEGGTAEAFF.